This T cell receptor beta chain was recovered during a study of blood T cell repertoires in COVID-19. Trimming cost V 3 bases and J 5 bases, with 13 bases left between them. The CDR3 is 13 amino acids. CDR1 is DFQATT, CDR2 SNEGSKA, per germline (reference sequence). The repertoire was sequenced with immunoSEQ multiplex PCR; TCRdb's copy has only in-frame clones and lacks some. Counted here are roughly 60,000 clones, 80% to 95% occurring once; the ten biggest clones make up approximately 4.6%. V is TRBV20-1 and J is TRBJ2-5, with D unresolved. The source of this sequence is a man aged 50-59 years with active COVID-19. Sequenced: peripheral blood. The CDR3 here is CSASLNSRETQYF. The CDR3 region has the DNA TGCAGTGCTAGTTTGAACAGTCGGGAGACCCAGTACTTC.